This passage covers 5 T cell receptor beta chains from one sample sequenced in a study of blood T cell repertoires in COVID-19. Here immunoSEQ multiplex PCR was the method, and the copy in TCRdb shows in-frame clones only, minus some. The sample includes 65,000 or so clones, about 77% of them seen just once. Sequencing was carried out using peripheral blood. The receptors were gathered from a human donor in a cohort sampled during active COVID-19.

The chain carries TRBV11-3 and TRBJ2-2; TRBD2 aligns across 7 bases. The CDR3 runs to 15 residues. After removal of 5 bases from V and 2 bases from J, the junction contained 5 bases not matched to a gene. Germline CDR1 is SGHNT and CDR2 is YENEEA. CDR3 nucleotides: TGTGCCAGCAGCCCTGGGGGGGTTAACACCGGGGAGCTGTTTTTT. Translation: CASSPGGVNTGELFF.

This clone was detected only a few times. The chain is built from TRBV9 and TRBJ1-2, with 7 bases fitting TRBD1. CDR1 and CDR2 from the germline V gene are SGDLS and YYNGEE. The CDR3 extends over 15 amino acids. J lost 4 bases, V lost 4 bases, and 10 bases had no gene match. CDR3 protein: CASSSGQPQIYGYTF. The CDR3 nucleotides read TGTGCCAGCAGCTCGGGACAGCCTCAAATCTATGGCTACACCTTC.

The CDR3 here is CASSPYGGTNEKLFF. Here the CDR3 DNA reads TGTGCCAGCAGCCCATACGGGGGAACTAATGAAAAACTGTTTTTT. The chain is built from TRBV11-2 and TRBJ1-4, with a weak D call TRBD1 (5 bases). Trimming shortened V by 5 bases and J by 1 base, and 11 bases separated the two germline ends. The CDR3 is 15 residues long. The germline gives CDR1 SGHAT, CDR2 FQNNGV.

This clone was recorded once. In DNA, the CDR3 is TGTGCCAGCACCCCGGGACAGATTTCCTCACCCCTCCACTTT. This encodes CASTPGQISSPLHF. The rearrangement uses TRBV2 and TRBJ1-6, with 7 bases aligning to TRBD1. V lost 7 bases to trimming and J lost 10 bases; unmatched junction nucleotides: 10. The length of the CDR3 is 14 residues. Germline V gene data show CDR1 as SNHLY and CDR2 as FYNNEI.

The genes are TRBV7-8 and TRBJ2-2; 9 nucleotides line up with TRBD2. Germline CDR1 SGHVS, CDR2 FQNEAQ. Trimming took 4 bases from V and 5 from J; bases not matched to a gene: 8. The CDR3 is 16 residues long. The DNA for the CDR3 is TGTGCCAGCAGCTCCGGGATAGCGGGAGCTACCGGGGAGCTGTTTTTT. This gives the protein CASSSGIAGATGELFF.